Described below is a single TCR beta chain sequence and its context. The data derive from a study of control samples from healthy donors and cancer patients. Trimming stripped 7 bases from V and 1 base from J, with 10 bases between. There are 13 residues in the CDR3. The method was immunoSEQ multiplex PCR; TCRdb's version includes in-frame clones alone and lacks a portion of them. The sample includes around 110,000 clones, 88% of them seen just once. The source is a woman in her 70s in good health. Sample: blood. The chain employs TRBV12-3 or TRBV12-4 and TRBJ1-1; D gene ambiguous. The CDR3 DNA is TGTGCCAGCACCCCGGACGGGAACACTGAAGCTTTCTTT. This sequence encodes CASTPDGNTEAFF.